Listed here are 10 T cell receptor beta chains from one sample, sequenced in a study of blood T cell repertoires in COVID-19. TCRdb's table, derived via immunoSEQ multiplex PCR, lists solely in-frame clones and lacks some. The sample holds around 400,000 clones, roughly 90% seen once. Sample: peripheral blood. The receptors here all came from a man in his forties with acute or convalescent COVID-19.

The rearrangement joins TRBV4-1 to TRBJ1-1; TRBD1 aligns across 7 bases. J lost 3 bases, V lost 4 bases, and 8 bases had no gene match. CDR1 and CDR2 from the germline V gene are MGHRA and YSYEKL. This CDR3 is built from 15 residues. CDR3 loop: CASSRLITGDTEAFF. CDR3 in DNA: TGCGCCAGCAGCCGTCTGATTACAGGGGACACTGAAGCTTTCTTT.

This chain uses TRBV5-6 with TRBJ1-1, with TRBD1 matching 8 bases. After removal of 3 bases from V and 11 bases from J, the junction contained 12 bases not matched to a gene. CDR3 length: 14 residues. CDR1 and CDR2 from the germline V gene are SGHDT and YYEEEE. The CDR3 spells CASSSPDRGEVAFF. The CDR3 DNA follows: TGTGCCAGCAGCTCACCCGACAGGGGAGAGGTTGCTTTCTTT.

This chain joins TRBV11-3 and TRBJ2-1; D is possibly TRBD2 (6 bases). Between the trimmed V and J ends, which lost 4 bases and 8 bases, there was a span of 12 bases. The CDR3 extends over 13 amino acids. Germline values: CDR1 SGHNT, CDR2 YENEEA. The CDR3 loop is CASSSPGVYEQFF. CDR3 nucleotide sequence: TGTGCCAGCAGCTCCCCGGGGGTTTATGAGCAGTTCTTC.

This CDR3 reads CASSLGRNNEQFF. The CDR3 DNA reads as TGTGCCAGCAGCTTAGGCAGAAACAATGAGCAGTTCTTC. This chain joins TRBV11-3 and TRBJ2-1; D not resolved. This CDR3 contains 13 residues. Trimming cost V 1 base and J 5 bases, with 6 bases left between them. Germline V CDR1 and CDR2: SGHNT, YENEEA.

In DNA, the CDR3 is TGTGCCAGCAGTCCCTCGACAGCTTACTATGGCTACACCTTC. It yields the protein CASSPSTAYYGYTF. The chain employs TRBV27 and TRBJ1-2; D possibly corresponds to TRBD1 (5 bases). Trimming took off 5 bases at V and 3 bases at J, with 13 bases between the two ends. Germline values: CDR1 MNHEY, CDR2 SMNVEV (reference sequence). The CDR3 runs 14 residues.

V and J are TRBV28 and TRBJ1-2; no clear D. Per the germline V gene, CDR1 is MDHEN and CDR2 is SYDVKM. V dropped 2 bases and J dropped 6 bases, with 13 bases sitting between them. The CDR3 is made up of 14 amino acids. This CDR3 is CASSLTSQVDGYTF. In DNA form, the CDR3 reads TGTGCCAGCAGTTTAACATCTCAGGTGGATGGCTACACCTTC.

The V gene is TRBV28, the J gene TRBJ1-3; 7 nucleotides match TRBD1. The length of the CDR3 is 18 residues. Trimming cost V 6 bases and J 3 bases; bases outside gene matches: 17. CDR1 is MDHEN, CDR2 SYDVKM, per germline. The CDR3 loop is CASSRPEGQTSFGNTIYF. CDR3 coding DNA: TGTGCCAGCAGCCGTCCCGAGGGACAGACCTCTTTTGGAAACACCATATATTTT.

A note on this clone: Other DNA sequences in this specimen translate into the identical CDR3. This chain connects TRBV4-3 to TRBJ1-5; 11 bases line up with TRBD1. The CDR3 is made up of 15 amino acids. Unmatched junction bases numbered 3, after V lost 1 base and J lost 7 bases. Germline V gene lookup returns CDR1 LGHNA and CDR2 YSLEER. The CDR3 DNA follows: TGCGCCAGCAGCCAAGGGACAGGGGGCGGACAGCCCCAGCATTTT. Its translation is CASSQGTGGGQPQHF.

The V call is TRBV5-6, the J call TRBJ1-6, with D possibly being TRBD1 (6 bases). The V and J ends lost 3 bases and 9 bases respectively, with 16 bases between them. Germline CDR1 is SGHDT and CDR2 is YYEEEE. The CDR3 sequence is 15 residues long. CDR3 protein: CASSSGPRGGSPLHF. The CDR3 nucleotides read TGTGCCAGCAGCTCGGGACCCAGGGGTGGTTCACCCCTCCACTTT. Supplemented by reference TRBV5-6 and TRBJ1-6, the full variable domain reads DAGVTQSPTHLIKTRGQQVTLRCSPKSGHDTVSWYQQALGQGPQFIFQYYEEEERQRGNFPDRFSGHQFPNYSSELNVNALLLGDSALYLCASSSGPRGGSPLHFGNGTRLTVT.

This rearrangement joins TRBV29-1 to TRBJ1-6; no reliable D call. CDR3 length: 18 residues. Trimming cost V 8 bases and J 1 base, with 24 bases left between them. Germline-derived CDR1 and CDR2 are SQVTM and ANQGSEA. CDR3 DNA: TGCAGCTCAGAAAGAGGCCGAGGGCATGCGTCCTATAATTCACCCCTCCACTTT. Its protein product is CSSERGRGHASYNSPLHF.